Below are 14 T cell receptor beta chains sequenced from a single sample in a study of control samples from healthy donors and cancer patients. Sequenced by immunoSEQ multiplex PCR; TCRdb stores in-frame clones only, minus some. The table has over 85,000 clones, 65% to 85% seen once. The material sequenced was PBMCs. Receptors were obtained from a man between 65 and 85 years old with lung cancer.

The CDR3 region is CACKESPAQKSYGYTF. For the CDR3, the DNA is TGTGCCTGCAAGGAGTCTCCCGCCCAGAAAAGCTATGGCTACACCTTC. The chain couples TRBV30 to TRBJ1-2; no clear D. Germline values: CDR1 GTSNPN, CDR2 SVGIG (reference sequence). Between the trimmed V and J ends, which lost 6 bases and 4 bases, there was a span of 24 bases. The CDR3 spans 16 residues.

The chain has TRBV19 and TRBJ1-1; D remains unclear. Trimming took 5 bases from V and 1 from J, leaving 8 bases between them. CDR1 LNHDA and CDR2 SQIVND come from the germline V gene (reference sequence). This CDR3 contains 13 residues. CDR3 coding DNA: TGTGCCAGTAGTGTTGACCGGAACACTGAAGCTTTCTTT. Amino acids: CASSVDRNTEAFF.

The J gene is TRBJ2-2, the V gene TRBV11-2; D unresolved. The CDR3 has 12 amino acids. V was trimmed by 1 base and J by 6 bases, leaving 3 bases between them. In germline, CDR1 is SGHAT, CDR2 FQNNGV. Written as DNA, the CDR3 is TGTGCCAGCAGCTTAGTCGCCGGGGAGCTGTTTTTT. This translates into CASSLVAGELFF.

The rearrangement joins TRBV5-1 to TRBJ2-7; no definite D call. The V end was cut by 0 bases, the J end by 3 bases, with 7 bases between. This CDR3 comprises 13 residues. Germline V CDR1 and CDR2: SGHRS, YFSETQ. CDR3 sequence (DNA): TGCGCCAGCAGCTTGGGTCAGGACTACGAGCAGTACTTC. Translated, it gives CASSLGQDYEQYF.

The J gene is TRBJ1-2, the V gene TRBV6-5, with TRBD1 matching over 9 bases. CDR3 length equals 13 residues. Germline V CDR1 and CDR2: MNHEY, SVGAGI. Unmatched junction bases numbered 11, after V lost 6 bases and J lost 12 bases. This CDR3 is CASRTGGSKSNTF. The CDR3 region has the DNA TGTGCCAGCAGAACAGGGGGCTCAAAGAGCAACACCTTC.

The chain couples TRBV18 to TRBJ2-7; D gene uncertain. This CDR3 has 14 amino acids. V lost 2 bases to trimming and J lost 0 bases, with 8 bases between them. Germline V gene data show CDR1 as KGHSH and CDR2 as LQKENI. The CDR3 sequence: CASSPMVNSYEQYF. DNA for the CDR3: TGTGCCAGCTCACCAATGGTCAACTCCTACGAGCAGTACTTC.

V and J are TRBV12-3 or TRBV12-4 and TRBJ1-2; D remains unclear. The CDR3 is made up of 12 amino acids. V was shortened by 1 base and J by 10 bases, with 10 bases between the two germline ends. DNA for the CDR3: TGTGCCAGCAGTTTAGTTAGCCCTTCCTACACCTTC. Residues: CASSLVSPSYTF.

The V gene is TRBV5-6, the J gene TRBJ1-1; a weak D match, TRBD1 (5 bases). Germline-derived CDR1 and CDR2 are SGHDT and YYEEEE. Trimming shortened V by 5 bases and J by 5 bases, and 16 bases separated the two germline ends. CDR3 length: 14 amino acids. CDR3 in DNA: TGTGCCAGCAGTGAATTGGCGACAGAGACTGAAGCTTTCTTT. This gives the protein CASSELATETEAFF.

V gene TRBV6-5 combines with J gene TRBJ1-5; tentative D call: TRBD1 (5 bases). V was clipped by 6 bases and J by 6 bases, with 18 bases between them. Per the germline V gene, CDR1 is MNHEY and CDR2 is SVGAGI. This CDR3 spans 15 amino acids. The CDR3: CASSKSGGSGQPQHF. The CDR3 DNA follows: TGTGCCAGCAGCAAATCGGGGGGGTCCGGTCAGCCCCAGCATTTT.

This clone is labeled as medium-sized. The chain employs TRBV10-3 and TRBJ2-3; 9 nucleotides align to TRBD2. CDR1 is ENHRY, CDR2 SYGVKD, per germline. V lost 2 bases to trimming and J lost 1 base; unmatched junction nucleotides: 1. The CDR3 extends over 15 amino acids. Here the CDR3 reads CAISEPSGGTDTQYF. The CDR3 nucleotides read TGTGCCATCAGTGAGCCTAGCGGGGGCACAGATACGCAGTATTTT.

This clone was seen only once. The rearrangement links TRBV2 to TRBJ2-3; tentative D call: TRBD2 (6 bases). The CDR3 has 12 residues. Trimming left V 7 bases short and J 11 bases short, with 16 bases between. CDR1 is SNHLY, CDR2 FYNNEI, per germline. This chain's CDR3 is CASMTWDSQQYF. The CDR3 nucleotides read TGTGCCAGCATGACCTGGGACTCGCAGCAGTATTTT.

The rearrangement joins TRBV6-5 to TRBJ1-1; D gene ambiguous. This CDR3 is 14 amino acids long. Trimming left V 7 bases short and J 5 bases short, with 17 bases between. Germline V gives CDR1 MNHEY, CDR2 SVGAGI. CDR3 protein: CASTKTGRWTEAFF. In DNA form, the CDR3 reads TGTGCCAGCACAAAGACGGGTAGATGGACTGAAGCTTTCTTT.

The gene calls are TRBV19 and TRBJ1-5; D might be TRBD1 (5 bases). This CDR3 spans 13 amino acids. CDR1 is LNHDA and CDR2 is SQIVND in the germline V gene (reference sequence). Trimming cost V 10 bases and J 3 bases, with 13 bases left between them. The CDR3 nucleotides are TGTGCCACCAGACGGGGGAACAATCAGCCCCAGCATTTT. Encoded protein: CATRRGNNQPQHF. The whole variable domain, remainder taken from reference TRBV19 and TRBJ1-5, is DGGITQSPKYLFRKEGQNVTLSCEQNLNHDAMYWYRQDPGQGLRLIYYSQIVNDFQKGDIAEGYSVSREKKESFPLTVTSAQKNPTAFYLCATRRGNNQPQHFGDGTRLSIL.

The chain carries TRBV6-1 and TRBJ1-2; D remains unclear. The ends were cut back, 1 base at V and 0 bases at J, with 6 bases in the middle. The CDR3 spans 14 residues. Germline V CDR1 and CDR2: MNHNS, SASEGT. CDR3 nucleotide sequence: TGTGCCAGCAGTGAAGGAGGGCCTAACTATGGCTACACCTTC. Encoded protein: CASSEGGPNYGYTF.